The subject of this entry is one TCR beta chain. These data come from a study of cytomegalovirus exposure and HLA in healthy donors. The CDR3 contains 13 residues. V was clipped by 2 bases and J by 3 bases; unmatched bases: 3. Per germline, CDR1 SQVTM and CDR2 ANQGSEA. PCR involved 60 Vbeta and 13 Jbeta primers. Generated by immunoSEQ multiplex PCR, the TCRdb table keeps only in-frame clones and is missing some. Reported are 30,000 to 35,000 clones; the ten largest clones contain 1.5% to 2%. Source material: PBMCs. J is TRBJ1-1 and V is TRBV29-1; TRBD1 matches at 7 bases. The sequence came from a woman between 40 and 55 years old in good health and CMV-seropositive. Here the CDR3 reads CSVERGRDTEAFF. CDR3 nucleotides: TGCAGCGTTGAAAGGGGGCGGGACACTGAAGCTTTCTTT.